This T cell receptor beta chain appears in the sequencing data of a study of control samples from healthy donors and cancer patients. CDR1 is SGHDT, CDR2 YYEEEE, per germline. Trimming stripped 1 base from V and 9 bases from J, with 11 bases between. This CDR3 has 13 amino acids. Data came from immunoSEQ multiplex PCR; TCRdb stores just in-frame clones and leaves some out. The profile covers some 140,000 clones, with 85% to 95% appearing a single time and 5% to 6.5% taken by the ten largest. Input material: blood. The chain is built from TRBV5-6 and TRBJ1-5; D is unresolved. This receptor was obtained from a man aged 40-49 years in good health. This CDR3 is CASSLRRSGPQHF. The DNA for the CDR3 is TGTGCCAGCAGCTTGAGGCGCTCCGGGCCCCAGCATTTT.